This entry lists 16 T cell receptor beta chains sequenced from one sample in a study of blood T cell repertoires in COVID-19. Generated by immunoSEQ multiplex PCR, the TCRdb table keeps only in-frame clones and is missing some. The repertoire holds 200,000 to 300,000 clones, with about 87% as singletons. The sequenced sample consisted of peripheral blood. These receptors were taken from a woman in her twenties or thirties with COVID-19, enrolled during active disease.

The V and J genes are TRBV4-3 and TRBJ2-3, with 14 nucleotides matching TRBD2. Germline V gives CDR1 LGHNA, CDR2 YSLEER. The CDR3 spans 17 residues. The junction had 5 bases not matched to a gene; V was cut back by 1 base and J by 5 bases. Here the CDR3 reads CASSQGTSGRMEDTQYF. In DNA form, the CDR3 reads TGCGCCAGCAGCCAAGGGACTAGCGGGAGGATGGAAGATACGCAGTATTTT.

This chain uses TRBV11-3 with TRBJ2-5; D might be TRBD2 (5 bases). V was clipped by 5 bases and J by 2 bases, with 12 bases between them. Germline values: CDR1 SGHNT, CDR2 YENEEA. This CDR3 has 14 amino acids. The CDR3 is CASSRVGGQETQYF. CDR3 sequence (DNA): TGTGCCAGCAGCCGGGTCGGCGGGCAAGAGACCCAGTACTTC.

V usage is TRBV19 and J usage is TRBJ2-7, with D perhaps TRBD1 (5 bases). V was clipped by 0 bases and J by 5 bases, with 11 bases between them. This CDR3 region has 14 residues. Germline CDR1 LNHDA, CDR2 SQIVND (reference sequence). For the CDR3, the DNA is TGTGCCAGTAGTATAGAGGGCAGGGCGGACGAGCAGTACTTC. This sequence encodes CASSIEGRADEQYF.

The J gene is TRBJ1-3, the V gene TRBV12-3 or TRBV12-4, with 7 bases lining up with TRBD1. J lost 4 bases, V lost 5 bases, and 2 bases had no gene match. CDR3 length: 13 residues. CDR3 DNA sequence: TGTGCCAGCAGTGCAGGGGGAGGAAACACCATATATTTT. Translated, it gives CASSAGGGNTIYF.

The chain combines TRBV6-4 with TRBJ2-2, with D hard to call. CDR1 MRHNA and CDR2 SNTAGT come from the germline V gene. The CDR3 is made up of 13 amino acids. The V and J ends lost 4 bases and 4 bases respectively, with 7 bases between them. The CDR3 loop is CASSAGSTGELFF. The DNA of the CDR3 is TGTGCCAGCAGTGCGGGTAGCACCGGGGAGCTGTTTTTT.

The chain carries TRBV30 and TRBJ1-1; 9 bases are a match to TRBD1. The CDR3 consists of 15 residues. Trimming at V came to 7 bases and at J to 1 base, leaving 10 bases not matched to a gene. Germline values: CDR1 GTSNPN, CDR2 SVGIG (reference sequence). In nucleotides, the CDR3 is TGTGCCTTGACACCCTGGGACAGGGAGAACACTGAAGCTTTCTTT. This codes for CALTPWDRENTEAFF.

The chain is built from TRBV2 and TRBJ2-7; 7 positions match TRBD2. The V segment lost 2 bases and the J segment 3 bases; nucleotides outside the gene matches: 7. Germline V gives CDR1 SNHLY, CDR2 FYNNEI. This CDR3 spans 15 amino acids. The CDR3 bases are TGTGCCAGCAGTGAATTGCGGGAGCGGTTCTACGAGCAGTACGTC. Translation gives CASSELRERFYEQYV.

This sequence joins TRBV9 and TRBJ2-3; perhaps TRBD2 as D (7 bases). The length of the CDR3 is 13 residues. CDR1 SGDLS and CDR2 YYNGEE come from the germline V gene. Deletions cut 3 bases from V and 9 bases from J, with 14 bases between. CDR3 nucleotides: TGTGCCAGCAGCGAAGGGGGGGCAGTGACGCAGTATTTT. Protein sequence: CASSEGGAVTQYF.

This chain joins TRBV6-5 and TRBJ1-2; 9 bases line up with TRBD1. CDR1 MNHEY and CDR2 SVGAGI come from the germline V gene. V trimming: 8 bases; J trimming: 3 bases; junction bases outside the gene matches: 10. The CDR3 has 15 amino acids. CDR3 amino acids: CASGNRRTGDYGYTF. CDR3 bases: TGTGCCAGCGGAAACCGTAGGACAGGGGACTATGGCTACACCTTC.

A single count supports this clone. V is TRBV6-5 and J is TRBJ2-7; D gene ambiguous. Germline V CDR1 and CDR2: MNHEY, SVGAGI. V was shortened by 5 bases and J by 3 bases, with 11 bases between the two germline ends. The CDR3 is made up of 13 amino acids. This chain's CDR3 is CASSPGTFYEQYV. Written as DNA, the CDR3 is TGTGCCAGCAGTCCAGGAACTTTCTACGAGCAGTACGTC.

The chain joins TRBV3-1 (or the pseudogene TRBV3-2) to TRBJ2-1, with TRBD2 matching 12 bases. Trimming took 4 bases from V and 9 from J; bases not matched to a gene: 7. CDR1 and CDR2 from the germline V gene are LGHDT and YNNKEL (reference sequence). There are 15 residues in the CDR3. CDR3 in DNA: TGTGCCAGCAGCCTGGGACTAGCGGGTGCGGTTGAGCAGTTCTTC. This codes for CASSLGLAGAVEQFF.

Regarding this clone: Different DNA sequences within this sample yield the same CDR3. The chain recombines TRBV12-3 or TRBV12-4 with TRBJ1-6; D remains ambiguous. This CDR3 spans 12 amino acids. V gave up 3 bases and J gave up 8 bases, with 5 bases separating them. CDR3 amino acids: CASSFGDSPLHF. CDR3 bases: TGTGCCAGCAGTTTCGGAGATTCACCCCTCCACTTT.

The DNA for the CDR3 is TGTGCCAGCAGTTACAACAGGGATCCTAACTATGGCTACACCTTC. Amino acids: CASSYNRDPNYGYTF. This chain links TRBV6-6 with TRBJ1-2; perhaps TRBD1 as D (6 bases). Trimming removed 2 bases from V and 0 bases from J, with 10 bases in between. Germline V lookup: CDR1 MNHNY, CDR2 SVGAGI (reference sequence). The CDR3 length is 15 residues.

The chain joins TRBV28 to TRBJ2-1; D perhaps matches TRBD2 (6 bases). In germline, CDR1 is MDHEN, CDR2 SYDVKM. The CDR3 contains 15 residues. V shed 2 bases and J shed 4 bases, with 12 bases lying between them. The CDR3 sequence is CASSLSGGIYNEQFF. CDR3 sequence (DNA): TGTGCCAGCAGTTTAAGTGGGGGGATTTACAATGAGCAGTTCTTC. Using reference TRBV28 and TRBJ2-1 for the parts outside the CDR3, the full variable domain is DVKVTQSSRYLVKRTGEKVFLECVQDMDHENMFWYRQDPGLGLRLIYFSYDVKMKEKGDIPEGYSVSREKKERFSLILESASTNQTSMYLCASSLSGGIYNEQFFGPGTRLTVL.

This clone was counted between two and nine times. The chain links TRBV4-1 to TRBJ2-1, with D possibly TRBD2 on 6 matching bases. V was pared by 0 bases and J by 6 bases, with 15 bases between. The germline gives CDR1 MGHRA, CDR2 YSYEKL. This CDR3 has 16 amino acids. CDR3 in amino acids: CASSQERLGRGNEQFF. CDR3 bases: TGCGCCAGCAGCCAAGAGCGACTAGGAAGAGGCAATGAGCAGTTCTTC.

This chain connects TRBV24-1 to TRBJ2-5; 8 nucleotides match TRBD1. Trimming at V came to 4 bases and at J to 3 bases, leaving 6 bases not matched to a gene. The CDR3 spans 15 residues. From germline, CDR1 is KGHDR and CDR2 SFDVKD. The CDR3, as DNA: TGTGCCACCAGTGACCTCAGGGGGCGAGAAGAGACCCAGTACTTC. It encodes CATSDLRGREETQYF.